A selection of T cell receptor beta chains follows, all from one sample in a study of blood T cell repertoires in COVID-19. This table comes from immunoSEQ multiplex PCR, and its TCRdb copy is limited to in-frame clones, with some not included. The sample has fewer than 300,000 clones; roughly 89% are singletons. The sequencing sample was made of peripheral blood. The receptors derive from a man aged 25 to 40 with acute or convalescent COVID-19. The CDR3 runs from the conserved cysteine through the conserved F or W. A D gene is named only where the DNA matches it firmly. The size of a clone is reported for some rows only, either as once, few or many, or as a class for expanded clones.

V gene,D gene,CDR3 length,J gene,clone size,CDR3 DNA,CDR3 protein
TRBV6-4,TRBD1,17,TRBJ1-2,-,TGTGCCAGCAGTGACTCGGGAGGACAGGGACTCGTCTATGGCTACACCTTC,CASSDSGGQGLVYGYTF
TRBV12-5,-,16,TRBJ1-3,-,TGTGCTAGTGGTTCCGGAGCGGGGTTCTCTGGAAACACCATATATTTT,CASGSGAGFSGNTIYF
TRBV5-1,-,14,TRBJ1-6,-,TGCGCCAGCAGCCAGGGCCGATATAATTCACCCCTCCACTTT,CASSQGRYNSPLHF
TRBV11-2,-,17,TRBJ1-2,-,TGTGCCAGCAGCCCGCTGACCGCAGCGAGAAGCCCCTATGGCTACACCTTC,CASSPLTAARSPYGYTF
TRBV5-8,TRBD1,14,TRBJ1-2,-,TGTGCCAGCAGCTCGGACAGGTTGATGTCGGGCTACACCTTC,CASSSDRLMSGYTF
TRBV18,-,15,TRBJ2-7,-,TGTGCCAGCTCACCACCAGGGGCTAGCTCCTACGAGCAGTACTTC,CASSPPGASSYEQYF
TRBV7-8,-,15,TRBJ1-1,-,TGTGCCAGCAGCAACGGCAGGGTTTCGAGCACTGAAGCTTTCTTT,CASSNGRVSSTEAFF
TRBV11-2,TRBD2,15,TRBJ2-3,-,TGTGCCAGCAGCGGCGGGGGGGCGTCTGCAGATACGCAGTATTTT,CASSGGGASADTQYF
TRBV6-5,-,15,TRBJ1-5,once,TGTGCCAGCAGCCGGGGAGGGGGTAGCAATCAGCCCCAGCATTTT,CASSRGGGSNQPQHF
TRBV4-1,-,13,TRBJ1-2,-,TGCGCCAGCAGCCGACGCGAGGACTATGGCTACACCTTC,CASSRREDYGYTF
TRBV28,TRBD2,14,TRBJ2-7,-,TGTGCCAGCAGTACACTAGCGGGCACCTACGAGCAGTACTTC,CASSTLAGTYEQYF
TRBV7-2,TRBD1,14,TRBJ2-5,-,TGTGCCAGCAGTAAGGACAGGGGGTATGAGACCCAGTACTTC,CASSKDRGYETQYF
TRBV4-1,-,16,TRBJ2-7,-,TGCGCCAGCAGCCAAGAGAGGAAGGTGAGCTCCTACGAGCAGTACTTC,CASSQERKVSSYEQYF